This T cell receptor beta chain was profiled in a study of T cells in Graves' hyperthyroidism and ophthalmopathy. General observations from the study: Blood samples included most of the expanded thyroid clonotypes exceeding 0.001.

Amplification yielded TCR beta CDR3 regions, with RNA transcripts as the source. The HTBI primer set served for first-round RT-PCR of the TCR CDR3. TCRdb processed the multiplex PCR reads anew with MiXCR; each CDR3 protein has one entry. The table has approximately 620,000 distinct CDR3 sequences, roughly 13% seen once. Fresh peripheral blood, approximately 9.7 ml, was the source of the PBMCs. The CDR3 runs to 15 residues. The V gene lost 4 bases and the J gene lost 5 bases, with 15 bases spanning the gap. Germline V gene sequence: CDR1 LNHDA, CDR2 SQIVND (reference sequence). This clonotype was seen only once. Its antigen is unidentified. Just one base apart from a much larger clone, this may be a read error.

Sequencing was carried out using blood. This sequence was found in a woman in her thirties with Graves' hyperthyroidism that later progressed to Graves' ophthalmopathy. J is TRBJ2-1 and V is TRBV19, with TRBD2 as a possible D gene (6 bases). The CDR3 sequence is CASSTWRGRNNEQFF. The CDR3 nucleotides are TGTGCCAGTAGTACATGGAGGGGACGAAACAATGAGCAGTTCTTC. The complete variable domain, with remaining parts taken from reference TRBV19 and TRBJ2-1, reads DGGITQSPKYLFRKEGQNVTLSCEQNLNHDAMYWYRQDPGQGLRLIYYSQIVNDFQKGDIAEGYSVSREKKESFPLTVTSAQKNPTAFYLCASSTWRGRNNEQFFGPGTRLTVL.